This note documents a single TCR beta chain sequence. Its antigen has not been determined. No much larger clone exists at a distance of one base, and base qualities are not known. The data were obtained in a study of blood T cell repertoires in COVID-19 (dated by TCRdb to 2020 to 2021). Study-wide context: The collaborator samples originated in the United States, Italy and Spain and spanned the acute and convalescent phases of COVID-19. The prospective study material was composed of cDNA or gDNA derived from T cells, B-cell-depleted T cells, or PBMCs. Deeply sampled blood TCRbeta repertoires from subjects exposed to, actively infected with, or recovered from COVID-19 were included in the dataset. The repertoires were released in a freely available public database intended as a resource for research on the immune response to SARS-CoV-2. Samples were obtained from the ongoing ImmuneRACE study (first 160 participants) and from about 1,300 subjects provided by 6 global collaborators. Sample metadata almost always included a de-identified subject ID, COVID-19 status, age in years and sex. Where available, HLA class I and class II types were obtained from metadata supplied by the sample provider rather than from assay-based typing.

General findings and caveats noted by the study authors: How much clinical and demographic metadata was included differed by source and by participant, and the metadata was provided uncurated.

The germline V gene provides CDR1 KGHSH and CDR2 LQKENI. The trim is 0 bases for V and 2 bases for J, with a gap of 10 bases between the germline ends. Inclusive of the bounding cysteine and phenylalanine, the CDR3 is 15 residues long. The DNA shown is the 45-base CDR3, in frame from base 1. TCRbeta CDR3 regions were amplified from genomic DNA using the immunoSEQ Assay, a bias-controlled multiplex PCR. As for the authors' bioinformatics: Within the assay, amplification of reference gene primers was used to estimate how many nucleated cells each sample contained. To quantify the absolute abundance of each unique TCRbeta CDR3 rearrangement, sequence reads were collapsed and filtered. Productive Simpson clonality was computed per sample as the square root of Simpson's diversity index over productive rearrangements. Not all clones reach the TCRdb copy of this immuneACCESS table, which keeps in-frame sequences only. Checked studies attribute under half of the gap to unresolved V genes and leave the rest unexplained. The V and J calls and the clone size are those of that table, but D and trimming were determined from the DNA. This sample gives some 120,000 clones in total; under 85% of them show up just once. Roughly 18% of the sample goes to the ten largest clones.

In the prospective study, participants were about 18 to 100 years old, resided in about two dozen geographic areas of the United States, and were enrolled through a virtual design. To assign participants to cohorts, the prospective study relied on clinical history that participants themselves reported in a screening survey and a study questionnaire. Recovered participants in ImmuneRACE Cohort 3 were defined by two consecutive negative NP/OP PCR tests, clearance by a healthcare professional, or resolution of symptoms. In the prospective study, whole blood, serum and a nasopharyngeal or oropharyngeal swab were collected from each participant by mobile phlebotomists. Over an approximately 2-month period, participants in the prospective study had the option of providing additional blood draws and questionnaires. Before DNA extraction, blood samples from the prospective study were shipped at room temperature or frozen.

The specimen sequenced was PBMCs or T cells enriched from blood (not recorded which). The rearrangement combines TRBV18 with TRBJ2-5; the D region possibly corresponds to TRBD1 (6 bases align). The clonotype was recovered from a man aged 25 to 40 who had recovered from COVID-19. Here is the DNA: TGTGCCAGCTCACCACCATCAGGGGTACAAGAGACCCAGTACTTC. Its product reads: CASSPPSGVQETQYF.